The subject of this entry is one T cell receptor (beta chain). Cyclophosphamide on days +3 and +4 followed busulfan-fludarabine conditioning and a marrow graft. This specimen belongs to a study of T cells after posttransplantation cyclophosphamide. In germline, CDR1 is SGHVS, CDR2 FNYEAQ. V lost 1 base to trimming and J lost 0 bases, with 13 bases between them. The CDR3 sequence is 17 residues long. This table comes from immunoSEQ multiplex PCR, and its TCRdb copy is limited to in-frame clones, with some not included. The sample gives over 10,000 clones, none seen only once, and the top ten clones hold roughly 27%.

The sequence derives from a female patient aged 35 to 55 who received an allogeneic stem cell transplant from a related donor, was CMV-positive, and had acute GVHD only. Some T cells may have come from the graft donor. Sequenced here: PBMCs, sampled after allogeneic stem cell transplant with posttransplant cyclophosphamide. This chain links TRBV7-6 with TRBJ2-1; D unresolved. CDR3 nucleotide sequence: TGTGCCAGCAGCTTAGGCCCTACCTCGAGCTCCTACAATGAGCAGTTCTTC. It is translated as CASSLGPTSSSYNEQFF.